This T cell receptor beta chain was found in a study of Graves' ophthalmopathy and Graves' hyperthyroidism. Study-wide background: Before any treatment, peripheral blood was taken at the initial diagnosis. Notes on the study in general: The blood repertoire also included most expanded thyroid clonotypes above 0.001 frequency. Ophthalmopathy and stable hyperthyroidism were discriminated by a 13-signature model, with over 85% sensitivity and 81.08% specificity.

This clonotype was detected once. Its antigen remains unidentified. Trimming pared 4 bases from V and 0 bases from J, leaving 12 bases between. Germline assignment: CDR1 MGHDK and CDR2 SYGVNS. The CDR3 has 15 residues. Amplified TCR beta CDR3 regions were obtained using RNA transcripts as template. The authors performed first-round RT-PCR with HTBI primers and then a second-round multiplex PCR. TCRdb called the multiplex PCR reads again in MiXCR, with one record for every CDR3 protein. The sample holds 200,000 to 300,000 distinct CDR3 sequences, 45% seen once. As diagnostic evidence, clinical symptoms, serum thyroxine, TRAb, thyroid ultrasound and orbital computed tomography were relied upon.

This TCR was sampled from an adult man with Graves' ophthalmopathy. The sequencing input was peripheral blood. The chain recombines TRBV25-1 with TRBJ1-2; D ambiguous. The CDR3 DNA follows: TGTGCCAGCAGTGCTAGGGCCCTCTCTAACTATGGCTACACCTTC. This encodes CASSARALSNYGYTF.